This is a list of T cell receptor beta chains from one sample in a study of cytomegalovirus exposure and HLA in healthy donors. Clones were sequenced by immunoSEQ multiplex PCR, and TCRdb holds only the in-frame ones, with some missing. The sample has more than 80,000 clones; roughly 73% are singletons. Sequencing was done on a sample of PBMCs. All receptors come from a man between 35 and 55 years old in good health and CMV-seronegative. Each CDR3 is given with its conserved first and last residue.

cdr3_aa v_call cdr3_length
CASSIVSGGSNQPQHF TRBV19 16
CASSDPTLTGGLYNEQFF TRBV6-1 18
CAQARGPSSYEQYF TRBV6-6 14
CASSLKMAGVWDYTF TRBV7-2 15
CASSLGTGGTEAFF TRBV5-1 14
CSSLFANEAFF TRBV29-1 11
CASSDREVNQPQHF TRBV6-4 14
CASVLGGLRMNTEAFF TRBV23-1 16
CASSPGGAGWPETQYF TRBV6-6 16
CASSLAALAGVETQYF TRBV5-6 16
CSVIRTGADTQYF TRBV29-1 13
CASSTGTANYGYTF TRBV5-4 14
CASSFRDRDHEQYF TRBV7-9 14
CASATGVGYTF TRBV7-9 11
CASRALRGQPQHF TRBV6-1 13
CASNEDREAIYGYTF TRBV23-1 15
CASSVRGVLSEAFF TRBV7-9 14
CASSQEVRGVEETQYF TRBV4-1 16
CASSLAGGPYEQYF TRBV11-2 14
CASSPGQGGVREQYF TRBV27 15
CASAYALTTYEQYF TRBV2 14
CASSWARLSNEQFF TRBV19 14
CASSPRRSAEAFF TRBV11-3 13
CASSLEAGVSTDTQYF TRBV5-4 16
CASRRGGYEQYF TRBV11-2 12
CASSLAGVAGDTQYF TRBV5-1 15
CASSRTGAGYTF TRBV6-1 12
CASSLSLSGQYGNTIYF TRBV2 17
CASSESSSYTEAFF TRBV6-1 14
CASTPGRGFKADTQYF TRBV7-9 16
CASSMANTGELFF TRBV19 13
CASSLGTLNTEAFF TRBV6-1 14
CASSSRRGGSGYTF TRBV7-2 14
CASSESSGVETQYF TRBV6-5 14
CASREEGGAGNEQFF TRBV2 15
CASSGTGGIQPQHF TRBV10-2 14
CASSEMQIYGYTF TRBV6-1 13